Each of the 17 T cell receptor beta chains below was sequenced from the same sample in a study of T cells in Graves' hyperthyroidism and ophthalmopathy. The investigators amplified TCR beta CDR3 regions from RNA transcripts. HTBI primers were employed in a first-round RT-PCR of the TCR CDR3. TCRdb ran MiXCR on the multiplex PCR reads and lists one entry per CDR3 protein. Found here are hundreds of thousands of distinct CDR3 sequences, approximately 40% of them singletons; the top ten hold more than 25%. The specimen sequenced was blood. These receptors were collected from a woman aged 40 to 50 with Graves' hyperthyroidism.

This clonotype has just a few counts. The gene calls are TRBV14 and TRBJ2-7; D is possibly TRBD1 (6 bases). The CDR3 length is 14 residues. V was clipped by 3 bases and J by 6 bases, with 15 bases between them. Germline-derived CDR1 and CDR2 are SGHDN and FVKESK. The CDR3 DNA sequence: TGTGCCAGCAGCCAGAGCGGACAGCTTCTCGAGCAGTACTTC. Translation gives CASSQSGQLLEQYF. The full variable domain, with the rest looked up from reference TRBV14 and TRBJ2-7, is EAGVTQFPSHSVIEKGQTVTLRCDPISGHDNLYWYRRVMGKEIKFLLHFVKESKQDESGMPNNRFLAERTGGTYSTLKVQPAELEDSGVYFCASSQSGQLLEQYFGPGTRLTVT.

In this sample, this clonotype turned up a few times. The CDR3 DNA follows: TGTGCCAGCAATTCTTGGGGCGCTAATCAGCCCCAGCATTTT. This translates into CASNSWGANQPQHF. This chain connects TRBV12-3 or TRBV12-4 to TRBJ1-5; tentative D call: TRBD1 (5 bases). The CDR3 covers 14 residues. The V end lost 7 bases, the J end lost 4 bases, and 14 bases lay between the germline ends.

This clonotype was counted a single time. V is TRBV27 and J is TRBJ2-7; D ambiguous. Germline V gene lookup returns CDR1 MNHEY and CDR2 SMNVEV (reference sequence). The CDR3 is made up of 14 amino acids. Trimming cost V 0 bases and J 2 bases, with 8 bases left between them. This CDR3 reads CASSLSDVAYEQYF. The CDR3 DNA reads TGTGCCAGCAGTTTATCGGACGTTGCCTACGAGCAGTACTTC.

This chain joins TRBV9 and TRBJ1-6; D gene unclear. Per the germline V gene, CDR1 is SGDLS and CDR2 is YYNGEE. The V gene lost 6 bases and the J gene lost 8 bases, with 12 bases spanning the gap. CDR3 size: 13 residues. This CDR3 is CASTRGDDSPLHF. The CDR3 DNA reads as TGTGCCAGCACCCGCGGAGACGATTCACCCCTCCACTTT.

V usage is TRBV5-6 and J usage is TRBJ2-7; TRBD1 aligns across 7 bases. CDR3 length equals 14 residues. From germline, CDR1 is SGHDT and CDR2 YYEEEE. V trimming: 6 bases; J trimming: 3 bases; junction bases outside the gene matches: 9. The CDR3 nucleotides are TGTGCCAGCAACCTGCCTCGACAGGGCTACGAGCAGTACTTC. Translated: CASNLPRQGYEQYF. Together with reference TRBV5-6 and TRBJ2-7, the CDR3 gives the full variable domain: DAGVTQSPTHLIKTRGQQVTLRCSPKSGHDTVSWYQQALGQGPQFIFQYYEEEERQRGNFPDRFSGHQFPNYSSELNVNALLLGDSALYLCASNLPRQGYEQYFGPGTRLTVT.

The CDR3 loop is CASSLANGPGELFF. CDR3 in DNA: TGCGCCAGCAGCTTGGCCAACGGGCCCGGGGAGCTGTTTTTT. The rearrangement joins TRBV5-1 to TRBJ2-2; D remains ambiguous. CDR1 SGHRS and CDR2 YFSETQ come from the germline V gene. This CDR3 spans 14 amino acids. V lost 0 bases and J 6 bases, leaving 9 bases between the germline ends.

The table lists this clonotype with many counts. V gene TRBV7-2 combines with J gene TRBJ2-5; possible D gene TRBD2, 6 bases. The CDR3 is made up of 14 amino acids. V dropped 10 bases and J dropped 2 bases, with 17 bases sitting between them. Germline V gene lookup returns CDR1 SGHTA and CDR2 FQGNSA. CDR3 in DNA: TGTGCCACCTCCCGGGGGTCGGTACAAGAGACCCAGTACTTC. Translated: CATSRGSVQETQYF.

This clonotype was observed at least ten times. The V and J genes are TRBV2 and TRBJ2-7; D tentatively fits TRBD1 or TRBD2 (5 bases each). Germline V gives CDR1 SNHLY, CDR2 FYNNEI. The V end was cut by 6 bases, the J end by 12 bases, with 15 bases between. CDR3 size: 11 residues. The CDR3 coding sequence is TGTGCCAGCAGAACCGGGGCCGGACGGTACTTC. This encodes CASRTGAGRYF.

V is TRBV7-9 and J is TRBJ1-1; D not certain. Trimming left V 0 bases short and J 1 base short, with 9 bases between. The CDR3 consists of 15 residues. Germline CDR1 SEHNR, CDR2 FQNEAQ (reference sequence). This CDR3 reads CASSLAGVPNTEAFF. The CDR3 bases are TGTGCCAGCAGCTTAGCCGGGGTACCGAACACTGAAGCTTTCTTT.

As DNA, the CDR3 is TGTGCCAGCACCCTTGGGGGGATTCTGGAAGCTTTCTTT. As protein: CASTLGGILEAFF. The J gene is TRBJ1-1, the V gene TRBV7-8, with D tentatively TRBD1 (5 bases). The V gene's germline CDR1 is SGHVS and CDR2 FQNEAQ. CDR3 length: 13 residues. Trimming pared 7 bases from V and 8 bases from J, leaving 17 bases between.

Notes on this clonotype: This sequence may be a read error, since a much larger clone differs from it by one base. Here the CDR3 DNA reads TGTGCCAGCAGCCGACAGGGGGTGAACACCGGGGAGCTGTTTTTT. As protein: CASSRQGVNTGELFF. This rearrangement joins TRBV11-1 to TRBJ2-2; 9 nucleotides match TRBD1. The CDR3 is 15 residues long. J lost 1 base, V lost 5 bases, and 2 bases had no gene match. Germline V gives CDR1 SGHAT, CDR2 FQDESV (reference sequence).

This clonotype was counted a few times. The chain uses TRBV7-9 and TRBJ2-2, with no clear D. This CDR3 is built from 14 residues. Per the germline V gene, CDR1 is SEHNR and CDR2 is FQNEAQ (reference sequence). V was shortened by 1 base and J by 5 bases, with 8 bases between the two germline ends. The CDR3 reads CASSLVSRTGELFF. CDR3 coding DNA: TGTGCCAGCAGCTTAGTATCCCGAACCGGGGAGCTGTTTTTT.

Ten or more counts support this clonotype. The chain uses TRBV15 and TRBJ1-5, with TRBD1 identical over 8 bases. The junction had 6 bases not matched to a gene; V was cut back by 2 bases and J by 6 bases. The CDR3 runs 15 residues. Germline loops: CDR1 LNHNV, CDR2 YYDKDF (reference sequence). The CDR3: CATSRTTTGAQPQHF. DNA of the CDR3: TGTGCCACCAGCAGAACTACGACAGGGGCTCAGCCCCAGCATTTT.

The chain carries TRBV5-6 and TRBJ1-5, with D maybe TRBD1 (6 bases). The V and J ends lost 2 bases and 1 base respectively, with 10 bases between them. The V gene's germline CDR1 is SGHDT and CDR2 YYEEEE. CDR3 length: 15 residues. CDR3 region: CASSFRGQSNQPQHF. The CDR3 DNA is TGTGCCAGCAGCTTCAGGGGCCAGAGCAATCAGCCCCAGCATTTT.

This clonotype was seen repeatedly, ten times or more. This chain connects TRBV7-9 to TRBJ1-1; D gene uncertain. CDR3 length: 13 amino acids. The V gene lost 5 bases and the J gene lost 8 bases, with 15 bases spanning the gap. Germline V lookup: CDR1 SEHNR, CDR2 FQNEAQ (reference sequence). CDR3 residues: CASSPDPGIEAFF. The CDR3 DNA sequence: TGTGCCAGCAGCCCGGACCCGGGGATAGAAGCTTTCTTT.

This chain connects TRBV20-1 to TRBJ1-4; D is undetermined. Trimming cost V 3 bases and J 8 bases, with 13 bases left between them. CDR1 and CDR2 (germline): DFQATT, SNEGSKA (reference sequence). CDR3 length: 13 residues. This chain's CDR3 is CSARSTGGEKLFF. DNA of the CDR3: TGCAGTGCTAGGTCCACGGGCGGGGAAAAACTGTTTTTT.

This clonotype was recorded at least ten times. The chain recombines TRBV24-1 with TRBJ1-5; D unresolved. The CDR3 extends over 14 amino acids. Per the germline V gene, CDR1 is KGHDR and CDR2 is SFDVKD. Trimming took off 7 bases at V and 2 bases at J, with 11 bases between the two ends. The CDR3 DNA follows: TGTGCCACCAGGGGAGGGATCGGCAATCAGCCCCAGCATTTT. It translates to CATRGGIGNQPQHF.